The source of this T cell receptor beta chain is a study of beta chain features in type 1 diabetes. Comment on this clone: This sample includes further DNA sequences coding for the same CDR3.

Naive, central memory, regulatory and stem cell-like memory cells within the CD4+ compartment were sorted using CD45RO/CCR7/CD25/CD127/CD95/CD27. Expressed TCRB transcripts were sequenced because the entire RNA isolate underwent reverse transcription. Profiled with immunoSEQ multiplex PCR; TCRdb holds only in-frame clones, not every one. The data show about 450,000 clones, roughly 11% seen once. Per the germline V gene, CDR1 is SGHAT and CDR2 is FQNNGV. Trimming took 4 bases from V and 4 from J; bases not matched to a gene: 3. CDR3 size: 15 residues. The rearrangement joins TRBV11-2 to TRBJ2-1, with 11 nucleotides matching TRBD2. This clonotype was sampled from a woman aged 18-29 years in good health. Sample: naive CD4+ T cells from blood. The CDR3, as DNA: TGTGCCAGCAGCTCGGGACTAGCGGTATACAATGAGCAGTTCTTC. It is translated as CASSSGLAVYNEQFF. Complete variable domain (other parts from reference TRBV11-2 and TRBJ2-1): EAGVAQSPRYKIIEKRQSVAFWCNPISGHATLYWYQQILGQGPKLLIQFQNNGVVDDSQLPKDRFSAERLKGVDSTLKIQPAKLEDSAVYLCASSSGLAVYNEQFFGPGTRLTVL.